This record covers a single T cell receptor beta chain. The sample comes from a study of blood T cell repertoires in COVID-19. In the study overall: Samples of COVID-19 (acute and convalescent) were obtained from the United States, Italy and Spain. PBMCs, B-cell-depleted T cells, or T cells were the source of the cDNA or gDNA that made up the material.

This CDR3 comprises 14 residues. CDR1 and CDR2 (germline): SGHDT, YYEEEE. Trimming stripped 5 bases from V and 6 bases from J, with 18 bases between. In the authors' workflow: Reference gene primer amplification yielded estimated nucleated cell counts. Assay: immunoSEQ multiplex PCR; the TCRdb copy retains only in-frame clones and omits some. The V and J calls and clone size come from that table; D and trimming were worked out from the DNA. The sample has roughly 300,000 clones, 80% to 90% seen once. The receptor's source is a woman between 50 and 59 years old who had recovered from COVID-19. Sequenced sample: peripheral blood. The J gene is TRBJ2-7, the V gene TRBV5-6; a possible D gene is TRBD1 (6 bases). The CDR3, as DNA: TGTGCCAGCAGTCCAACAGGGAAAGGGTCCGAGCAGTACTTC. Protein product: CASSPTGKGSEQYF.